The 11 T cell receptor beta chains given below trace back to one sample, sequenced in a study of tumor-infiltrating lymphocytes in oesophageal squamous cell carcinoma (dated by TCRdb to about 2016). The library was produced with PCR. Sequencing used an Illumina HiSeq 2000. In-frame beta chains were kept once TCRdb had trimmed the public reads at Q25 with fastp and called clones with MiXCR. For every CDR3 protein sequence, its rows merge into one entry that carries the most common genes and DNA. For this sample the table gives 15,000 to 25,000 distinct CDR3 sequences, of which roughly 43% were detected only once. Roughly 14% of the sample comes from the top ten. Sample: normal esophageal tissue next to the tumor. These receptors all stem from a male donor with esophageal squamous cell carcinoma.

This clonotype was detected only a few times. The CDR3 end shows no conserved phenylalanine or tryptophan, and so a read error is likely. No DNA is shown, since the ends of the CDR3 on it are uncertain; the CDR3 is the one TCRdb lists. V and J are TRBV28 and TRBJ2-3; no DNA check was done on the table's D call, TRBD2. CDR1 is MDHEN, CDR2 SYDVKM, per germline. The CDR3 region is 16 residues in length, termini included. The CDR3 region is CASSFPTGKETQYFGP.

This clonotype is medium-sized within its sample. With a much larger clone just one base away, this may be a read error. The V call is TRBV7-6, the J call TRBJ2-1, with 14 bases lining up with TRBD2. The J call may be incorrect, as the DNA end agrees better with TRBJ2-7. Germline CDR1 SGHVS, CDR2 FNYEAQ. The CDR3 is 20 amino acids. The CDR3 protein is CASSGAPGLAGELSYNEQYF. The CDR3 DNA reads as TGTGCCAGCAGCGGGGCACCGGGACTAGCGGGAGAGCTCTCCTACAATGAGCAGTACTTC.

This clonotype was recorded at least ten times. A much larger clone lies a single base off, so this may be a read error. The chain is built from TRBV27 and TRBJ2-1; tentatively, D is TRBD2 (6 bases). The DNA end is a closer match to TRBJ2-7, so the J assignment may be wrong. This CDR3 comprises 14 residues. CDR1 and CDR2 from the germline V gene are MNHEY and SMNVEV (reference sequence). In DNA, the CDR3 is TGTGCCAGCGCCCCTAGCGTTTCCTGGGGTGAGCAGTACTTC. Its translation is CASAPSVSWGEQYF.

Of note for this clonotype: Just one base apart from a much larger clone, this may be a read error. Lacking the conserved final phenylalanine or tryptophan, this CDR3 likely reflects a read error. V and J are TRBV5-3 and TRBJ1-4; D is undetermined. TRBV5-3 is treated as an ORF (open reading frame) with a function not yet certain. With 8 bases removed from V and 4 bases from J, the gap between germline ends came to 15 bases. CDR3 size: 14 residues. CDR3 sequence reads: CASSLDGFNEKLFS. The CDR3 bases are TGTGCCAGCAGTTTGGACGGATTTAATGAAAAACTGTTTTCT.

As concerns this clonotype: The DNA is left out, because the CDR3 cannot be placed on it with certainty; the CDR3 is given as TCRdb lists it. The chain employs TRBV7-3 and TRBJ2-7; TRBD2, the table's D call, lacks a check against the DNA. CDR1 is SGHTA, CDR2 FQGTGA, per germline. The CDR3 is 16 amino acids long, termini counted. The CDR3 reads CASSWAWGRLWLHLRF.

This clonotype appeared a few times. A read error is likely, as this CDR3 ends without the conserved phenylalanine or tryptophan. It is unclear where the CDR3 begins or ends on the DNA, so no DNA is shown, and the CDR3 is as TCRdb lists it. Here the CDR3 reads CASRIQGYGYTFGS. The chain links TRBV6-1 to TRBJ2-5; TRBD1, the table's D call, was not compared with the DNA. 14 amino acids form the CDR3, both terminal residues included. Germline CDR1 reads MNHNS; CDR2 reads SASEGT.

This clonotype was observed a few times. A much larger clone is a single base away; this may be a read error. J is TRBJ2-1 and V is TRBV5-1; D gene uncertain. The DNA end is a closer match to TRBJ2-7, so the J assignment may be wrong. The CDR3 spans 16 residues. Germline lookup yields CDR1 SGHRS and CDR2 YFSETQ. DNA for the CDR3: TGCGCCAGCAGCTTTGCTGGGTGGAGCTCCTACAATGAGCAGTACTTC. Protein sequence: CASSFAGWSSYNEQYF.

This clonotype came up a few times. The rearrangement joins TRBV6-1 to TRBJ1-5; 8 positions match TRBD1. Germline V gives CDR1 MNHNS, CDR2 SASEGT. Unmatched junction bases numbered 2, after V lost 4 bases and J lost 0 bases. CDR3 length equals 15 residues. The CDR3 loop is CASSAGGYSNQPQHF. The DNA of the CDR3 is TGTGCCAGCAGTGCAGGGGGCTATAGCAATCAGCCCCAGCATTTT.

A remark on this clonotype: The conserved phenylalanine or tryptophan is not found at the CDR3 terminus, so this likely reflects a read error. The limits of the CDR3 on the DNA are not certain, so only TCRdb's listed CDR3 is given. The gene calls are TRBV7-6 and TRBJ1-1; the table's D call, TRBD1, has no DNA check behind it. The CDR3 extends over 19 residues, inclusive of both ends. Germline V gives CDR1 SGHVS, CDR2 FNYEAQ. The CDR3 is CASSPPRSDLAKNIQYFGA.

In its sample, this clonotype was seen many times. The CDR3 loop reads CASSLMATEAFF. CDR3 DNA: TGTGCCAGCAGTTTAATGGCCACTGAAGCTTTCTTT. The chain links TRBV28 to TRBJ1-1; no clear D. V lost 2 bases, J lost 4 bases, and 5 bases lay in between. The CDR3 contains 12 residues. The germline gives CDR1 MDHEN, CDR2 SYDVKM. Full variable domain (outside the CDR3, taken from reference TRBV28 and TRBJ1-1): DVKVTQSSRYLVKRTGEKVFLECVQDMDHENMFWYRQDPGLGLRLIYFSYDVKMKEKGDIPEGYSVSREKKERFSLILESASTNQTSMYLCASSLMATEAFFGQGTRLTVV.

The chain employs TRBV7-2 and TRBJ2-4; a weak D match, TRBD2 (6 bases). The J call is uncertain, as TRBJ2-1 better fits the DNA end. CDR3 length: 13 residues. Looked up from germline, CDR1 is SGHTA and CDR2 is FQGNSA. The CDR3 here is CASSSGVSHEQFF. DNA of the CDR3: TGTGCCAGCAGCTCGGGGGTTTCCCATGAGCAGTTCTTC.